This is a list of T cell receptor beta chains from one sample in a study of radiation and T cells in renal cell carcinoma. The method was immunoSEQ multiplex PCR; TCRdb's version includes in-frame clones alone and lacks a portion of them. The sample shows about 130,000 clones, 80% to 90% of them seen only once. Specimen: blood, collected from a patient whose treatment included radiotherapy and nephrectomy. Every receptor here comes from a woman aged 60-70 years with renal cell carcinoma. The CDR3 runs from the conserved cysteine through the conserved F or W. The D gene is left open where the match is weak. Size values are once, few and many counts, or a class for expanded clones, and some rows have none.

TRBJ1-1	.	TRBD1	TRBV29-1	TGCAGCTCCAAGACAGGGGGGGACACTGAAGCTTTCTTT	CSSKTGGDTEAFF
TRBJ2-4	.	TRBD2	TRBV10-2	TGCGCCAGCAGTGAAAGAGGGTCAGGACTAGCGGGGGGGCCCCCGGGCATTCAGTACTTC	CASSERGSGLAGGPPGIQYF
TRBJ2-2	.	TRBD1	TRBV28	TGTGCCAGCAGTCATACAGGGGCCGGCACCGGGGAGCTGTTTTTT	CASSHTGAGTGELFF
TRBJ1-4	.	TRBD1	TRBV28	TGTGCCAGCAGTGCCGCCTGGACAGGGGAAAATGAAAAACTGTTTTTT	CASSAAWTGENEKLFF
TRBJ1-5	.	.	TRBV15	TGTGCCACCAGCAGAGAGCGATCGAGGCCCCAGCATTTT	CATSRERSRPQHF
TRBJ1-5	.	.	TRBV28	TGTGCCAGCAGTTTAGGACCATTTAGCAATCAGCCCCAGCATTTT	CASSLGPFSNQPQHF
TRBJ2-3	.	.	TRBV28	TGTGCCAGCAGTTCAGGGAACACGGGCACAGATACGCAGTATTTT	CASSSGNTGTDTQYF
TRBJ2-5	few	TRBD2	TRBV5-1	TGCGCCAGCAGCATCGATAGCGGGGAGGCGAGGACCCAGTACTTC	CASSIDSGEARTQYF
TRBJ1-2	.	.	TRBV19	TGTGCCAGTAGCCAAACGGGAGCTAACTATGGCTACACCTTC	CASSQTGANYGYTF
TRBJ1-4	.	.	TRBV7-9	TGTGCCAGCAGCCCCTCCCGGCAGAGGGATGAAAAACTGTTTTTT	CASSPSRQRDEKLFF
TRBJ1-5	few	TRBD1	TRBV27	TGTGCCAGCAGTTCCGGGACAGGCAATCAGCCCCAGCATTTT	CASSSGTGNQPQHF
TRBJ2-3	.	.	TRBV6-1	TGTGCCAGCTCTGGGCTCGGCACAGATACGCAGTATTTT	CASSGLGTDTQYF
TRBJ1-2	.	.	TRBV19	TGTGCCAGTAGCCCCGGGAGGCAGTCCTATGGCTACACCTTC	CASSPGRQSYGYTF
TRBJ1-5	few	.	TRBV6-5	TGTGCCAGCAGTAGGGGGGGTGTAAGCAATCAGCCCCAGCATTTT	CASSRGGVSNQPQHF
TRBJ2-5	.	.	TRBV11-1	TGTGCCAGCAGCTTGGACAGAAAAGAGACCCAGTACTTC	CASSLDRKETQYF
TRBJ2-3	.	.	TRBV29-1	TGCAGCGTTTCATTCTCGTTGAGCACAGATACGCAGTATTTT	CSVSFSLSTDTQYF
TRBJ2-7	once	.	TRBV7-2	TGTGCCAGCAGCTCGGACAGAAACTACGAGCAGTACTTC	CASSSDRNYEQYF
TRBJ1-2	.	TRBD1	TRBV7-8	TGTGCCAGCAGCTTAGTAGGAGAGGGGGCGGGTGGCTACACCTTC	CASSLVGEGAGGYTF
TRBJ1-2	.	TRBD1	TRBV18	TGTGCCAGCTCACCCAGTGACAGGGCGACCTATGGCTACACCTTC	CASSPSDRATYGYTF
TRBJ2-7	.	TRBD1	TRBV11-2	TGTGCCAGCAGCCCGGACAGGCTCCGCTACGAGCAGTACTTC	CASSPDRLRYEQYF
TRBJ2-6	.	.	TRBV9	TGTGCCAGCAGCGTAGCCCCCCAGGGCTCTGGGGCCAACGTCCTGACTTTC	CASSVAPQGSGANVLTF
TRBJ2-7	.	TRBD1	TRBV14	TGTGCCAGCAGCCAAGATCCGCGACGGGACAGGGTAACCTACGAGCAGTACTTC	CASSQDPRRDRVTYEQYF
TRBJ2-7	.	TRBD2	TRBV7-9	TGTGCCAGCAGCCCCCCGGGAGGTTTCTCCTACGAGCAGTACTTC	CASSPPGGFSYEQYF
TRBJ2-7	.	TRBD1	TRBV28	TGTGCCAGCAGTTTTTGGCAGGGGGCTAGCGAGCAGTACTTC	CASSFWQGASEQYF
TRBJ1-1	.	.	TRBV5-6	TGTGCCAGCAGCTTTATACGGGTTGATACTAACACTGAAGCTTTCTTT	CASSFIRVDTNTEAFF
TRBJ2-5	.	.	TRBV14	TGTGCCAGCAGCCAAGAAGGGGACACCAACTTC	CASSQEGDTNF
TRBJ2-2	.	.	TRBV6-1	TGTGCCAGCAGTGGTCGGAAGTACACCGGGGAGCTGTTTTTT	CASSGRKYTGELFF
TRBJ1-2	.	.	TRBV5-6	TGTGCCAGCAGCCGGATAACTCTGGACAGACCTAACTATGGCTACACCTTC	CASSRITLDRPNYGYTF
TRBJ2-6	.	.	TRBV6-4	TGTGCCAGCAGTGAGCCTCGACAGGACTTCTCAGTGGGGGCCAACGTCCTGACTTTC	CASSEPRQDFSVGANVLTF
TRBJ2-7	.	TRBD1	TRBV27	TGTGCCAGCAGTGGTCAGGGGGCGAAGGAGCAGTACTTC	CASSGQGAKEQYF
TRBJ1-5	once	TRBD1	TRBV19	TGTGCCAGCAAACAGGGGCAGCGCGGAAATCAGCCCCAGCATTTT	CASKQGQRGNQPQHF
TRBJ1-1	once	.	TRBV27	TGTGCCAGCAGTTTATCGATTGGGGGCGCGACTGAAGCTTTCTTT	CASSLSIGGATEAFF
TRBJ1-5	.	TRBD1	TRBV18	TGTGCCAGCTCACCGGTGATGGGACAGGGGGCAAATCAGCCCCAGCATTTT	CASSPVMGQGANQPQHF
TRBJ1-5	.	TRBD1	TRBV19	TGTGCCAGTAGTGGGACAGGTAGCAATCAGCCCCAGCATTTT	CASSGTGSNQPQHF
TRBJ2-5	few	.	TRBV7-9	TGTGCCAGCAGCTTAGGGGGCGGTTCGGAGACCCAGTACTTC	CASSLGGGSETQYF
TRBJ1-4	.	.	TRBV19	TGTGCCAGTAGTATTGGTGGCCTTCTGAAGGAAAAACTGTTTTTT	CASSIGGLLKEKLFF
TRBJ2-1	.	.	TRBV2	TGTGCCAGCGGTGGGTCGGGAGATGAGCAGTTCTTC	CASGGSGDEQFF
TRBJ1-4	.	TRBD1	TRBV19	TGTGCCAGTAGTGCACCGCACCGGGACAGTAATGAAAAACTGTTTTTT	CASSAPHRDSNEKLFF
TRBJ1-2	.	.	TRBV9	TGTGCCAGCAGCCAAGGACCGTACATGGGTGGCTACACCTTC	CASSQGPYMGGYTF
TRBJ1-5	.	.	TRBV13	TGTGCCAGCAGCTTCTACGGACCTAATCAGCCCCAGCATTTT	CASSFYGPNQPQHF
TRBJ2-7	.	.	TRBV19	TGTGCCAGCTCTTCAGGGGCCGGCTCCTACGAGCAGTACTTC	CASSSGAGSYEQYF
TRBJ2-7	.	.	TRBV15	TGTGCCACCAGCAGGGCTGACCTCTACGAGCAGTACTTC	CATSRADLYEQYF
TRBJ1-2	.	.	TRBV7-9	TGTGCCAGCAGCTTAGTTTCGGCAGCTGGCTACACCTTC	CASSLVSAAGYTF
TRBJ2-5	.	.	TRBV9	TGTGCCAGCAGCGTAGGCACTGGGACGGGTCGAGAGACCCAGTACTTC	CASSVGTGTGRETQYF
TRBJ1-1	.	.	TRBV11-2	TGTGCCAGCAGCCTGGGGTCCCAACTTGAAGCTTTCTTT	CASSLGSQLEAFF
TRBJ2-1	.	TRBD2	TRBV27	TGTGCCAGCAGTCCGATAGCGGGAGGGGCCTACAATGAGCAGTTCTTC	CASSPIAGGAYNEQFF
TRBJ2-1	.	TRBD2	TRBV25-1	TGTGCCAGCAGTGAATGGCTTAGCGGGGGTGAGCAGTTCTTC	CASSEWLSGGEQFF
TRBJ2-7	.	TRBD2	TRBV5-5	TGTGCCAGCAGCTTGGGCGGTAGCGGGAGTGCCGAGCAGTACTTC	CASSLGGSGSAEQYF
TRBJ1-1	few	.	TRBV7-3	TGTGCCAGCAGCTTAAATTCTGGGGCGGACACTGAAGCTTTCTTT	CASSLNSGADTEAFF
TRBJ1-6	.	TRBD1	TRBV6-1	TGTGCCAGCTTAGAGCCGGGACAGGCTAATTCACCCCTCCACTTT	CASLEPGQANSPLHF
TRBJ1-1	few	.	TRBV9	TGTGCCAGCAGCGTTGGGGGTTCCGACACTGAAGCTTTCTTT	CASSVGGSDTEAFF
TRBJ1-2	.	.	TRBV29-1	TGCAGCGCCCCGGGAGCCGGGGCCTATGGCTACACCTTC	CSAPGAGAYGYTF
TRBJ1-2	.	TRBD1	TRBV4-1	TGCGCCAGCAGCCACCCAGGGGGAAAGGTAGATGGCTACACCTTC	CASSHPGGKVDGYTF
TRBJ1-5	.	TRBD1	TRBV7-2	TGTGCCAGCAGCTCCCCGGGACAGGGAAGTCAGCCCCAGCATTTT	CASSSPGQGSQPQHF
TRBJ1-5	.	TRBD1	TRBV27	TGTGCCAGCAGTTCCGGGACAGGGGTAAATCAGCCCCAGCATTTT	CASSSGTGVNQPQHF
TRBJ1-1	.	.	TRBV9	TGTGCCAGCAGCAGCCTTTTGAACACTGAAGCTTTCTTT	CASSSLLNTEAFF
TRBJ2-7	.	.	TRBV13	TGTGCCAGCAGCTCCCACCAGGGAAGTAGGGGTAACGAGCAGTACTTC	CASSSHQGSRGNEQYF
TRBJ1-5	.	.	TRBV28	TGTGCCAGCAGTCGTCTAAGTCAGGGAATCCAGCCCCAGCATTTT	CASSRLSQGIQPQHF
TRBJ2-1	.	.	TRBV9	TGTGCCAGCAGCGTAGAAGTCAATGAGCAGTTCTTC	CASSVEVNEQFF
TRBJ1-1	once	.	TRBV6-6	TGTGCCAGCACCTACGGGGGGGCGAACACTGAAGCTTTCTTT	CASTYGGANTEAFF